This TCR beta chain was retrieved from a study of vaccination effects on CD4 cells after COVID-19 (dated by TCRdb to about 2022). About the investigation overall: In the ViraFEST assay, PBMC were stimulated with viral peptide pools, and TCR sequencing was then used to find antigen-specific CD4+ T cell clonotypes based on their expansion. Post-vaccine samples across the study were collected a median of 72 days after the second dose, with a range of 14 to 241. About 1.8 million PBMC per well were cultured with 10 ug/ml peptides in IMDM containing roughly 5% human AB serum, approximately 9.1 IU/ml IL-2 and gentamicin. SARS-CoV-2 spike-specific CD4+ TCR repertoires from before and after mRNA vaccination were compared in COVID-19 convalescent patients and in infection-naive vaccine recipients. The full study included 10 COVID-19 convalescent patients and several SARS-CoV-2-naive healthy vaccine recipients. In the study, cultures from other donors were sequenced using the Oncomine TCR Beta short-read assay on an Illumina iSeq 100.

A note on this clone: What antigen it recognizes has not been identified. Base qualities are not at hand, and no much larger clone is one base apart.

After about 10 days of culture, CD4+ T cells were isolated with the EasySep CD4+ T cell isolation kit. Participants received two doses of either the BNT162b2 or the mRNA-1273 mRNA SARS-CoV-2 vaccine. Healthy vaccine recipients had no prior SARS-CoV-2 infection, confirmed by negative nucleocapsid antibodies before and after vaccination. Half of the culture medium was replaced with fresh IL-2-containing medium on days 3 and 7. Each peptide stimulation condition was cultured in triplicate wells unless otherwise noted. PBMC were separated from whole blood using Ficoll-Paque Plus gradient centrifugation and were then either cryopreserved at -140C or used fresh. The QIAamp micro DNA kit was used to extract genomic DNA from the cultured CD4+ T cells. Between the V and J ends, shortened by 7 bases and 4 bases respectively, the junction contains 20 bases. For CDR1 and CDR2, the germline V gene lists SQVTM and ANQGSEA. The CDR3 runs 15 amino acids, cysteine and phenylalanine included. The read is trimmed to its CDR3 DNA, 45 bases read in frame from base 1.

The study at large found these results: Clones induced by infection and clones induced by vaccination both contracted markedly at late timepoints after vaccination, which fits with T cell responses waning over time. Among healthy vaccine recipients, nearly all vaccine-induced clones were SARS-CoV-2 mono-reactive, and just 1 of 255 was cross-reactive with common cold coronaviruses. Limitations of the study were the small number of convalescent patients and the absence of early post-infection timepoints.

The library was built by means of the immunoSEQ multiplex PCR assay. DNA from the CD4+ T cells that had been cultured and isolated underwent TCR beta CDR3 sequencing. In the paper's pipeline: Non-productive TCR sequences were removed and reads were trimmed to the CDR3 region, keeping CDR3s of at least 7 amino acids. The MANAFEST web app was used to identify antigen-specific clonotypes by comparing expansion in peptide wells with expansion in reference cultures. Positive clones required FDR<0.05 expansion versus reference and all other wells, odds ratio above 5, and frequency above 0.1% in two replicate wells. A clonotype was defined as cross-reactive if the clonotype was significantly expanded both in SARS-CoV-2 spike wells and in at least one common cold coronavirus spike condition. Levenshtein distance calculated with the stringdist R package was used to assess CDR3 similarity, and unrooted trees were constructed with ape in R 3.6.1. Imported from immuneACCESS, the table was reduced by TCRdb to in-frame sequences with V and J called. These copies leave out some clones; in studies compared against another copy, an unresolved V gene accounts for under half, and the cause of the remainder is not known. V and J calls and clone size come straight from that table; D and trimming were deduced from the DNA. The sample table contains 47,000 or so clones; only one count was recorded for roughly 70% of them. 7% of the sample belongs to the ten largest clones.

Sequencing was performed on CD4+ T cells from PBMCs cultured without peptide, taken after COVID-19 vaccination. This clonotype was sampled from a human donor who received a COVID-19 vaccine. The sequence links TRBV29-1 to TRBJ1-3; the D gene assignment is ambiguous. The DNA is TGCAGCGCGGCACTCGGACGTACTCCGGGAAACACCATATATTTT. This yields the protein CSAALGRTPGNTIYF.